The clone carrying this T cell receptor (beta chain) has a handful of counts. These data belong to a study of early T cells in non-severe SARS-CoV-2 infection. CDR3 size: 13 residues. Germline V gives CDR1 SEHNR, CDR2 FQNEAQ (reference sequence). Deletions cut 5 bases from V and 4 bases from J, with 12 bases between. The library protocol tagged individual cDNA molecules with unique molecular identifiers. TCRdb redid the calling of the 5' RACE reads with MiXCR, one entry per CDR3 protein. This table holds approximately 90,000 distinct CDR3 sequences, roughly 15% found once. This sample comprised whole blood, obtained at baseline. The receptor was isolated from an adult who was a healthcare worker with PCR-confirmed SARS-CoV-2 infection or an uninfected control (not recorded which). V and J are TRBV7-9 and TRBJ2-7; possibly TRBD2 for D (5 bases). Here the CDR3 DNA reads TGTGCCAGCAGCCTAGTGGACTTGTACGAGCAGTACTTC. Its protein product is CASSLVDLYEQYF.